One and the same sample provided the 31 T cell receptor beta chains below, sequenced in a study of cytomegalovirus exposure and HLA in healthy donors. The PCR had 60 Vbeta and 13 Jbeta primers. Assay: immunoSEQ multiplex PCR; the TCRdb copy retains only in-frame clones and omits some. The sample shows 210,000 or so clones, more than 70% of them seen only once. Sequencing input: PBMCs. The receptors stem from a human donor in good health.

The V call is TRBV2, the J call TRBJ1-1; the D gene is possibly TRBD1 (5 bases). CDR1 and CDR2 from the germline V gene are SNHLY and FYNNEI. Trimming took 4 bases from V and 6 from J, leaving 15 bases between them. This CDR3 has 14 amino acids. CDR3 nucleotide sequence: TGTGCCAGCAGTGTGTCTGCGGGGGACCCTGAAGCTTTCTTT. Amino acids: CASSVSAGDPEAFF.

The chain has TRBV6-5 and TRBJ1-5; D may be TRBD1 (6 bases). Germline loops: CDR1 MNHEY, CDR2 SVGAGI. The CDR3 totals 14 residues. Trimming shortened V by 6 bases and J by 7 bases, and 16 bases separated the two germline ends. Here the CDR3 DNA reads TGTGCCAGCAGGGGGACACAGGGCCGGCAGCCCCAGCATTTT. It translates to CASRGTQGRQPQHF.

The genes are TRBV18 and TRBJ2-1; 7 bases are a match to TRBD1. The CDR3 totals 17 residues. Trimming removed 4 bases from V and 3 bases from J; junction bases left unmatched: 12. CDR1 KGHSH and CDR2 LQKENI come from the germline V gene. The CDR3 DNA follows: TGTGCCAGCTCACTCGACAGGGTTCAGGTTTACTACAATGAGCAGTTCTTC. It encodes CASSLDRVQVYYNEQFF.

This chain connects TRBV9 to TRBJ1-1, with no clear D. Germline V lookup: CDR1 SGDLS, CDR2 YYNGEE. The CDR3 loop spans 15 amino acids. V lost 0 bases, J lost 14 bases, and 23 bases lay in between. CDR3 nucleotides: TGTGCCAGCAGCGTAGGAGTCGGAGGGAGGAGGGTATTGTTCTTT. It codes for CASSVGVGGRRVLFF.

The genes are TRBV2 and TRBJ2-5, with D possibly matching TRBD1 (6 bases). The CDR3 sequence is 16 residues long. Looked up from germline, CDR1 is SNHLY and CDR2 is FYNNEI. Trimming pared 8 bases from V and 4 bases from J, leaving 23 bases between. In DNA form, the CDR3 reads TGTGCCAGCGGAGGACAGCCTAGGGGGTTTGGAGAGACCCAGTACTTC. Encoded protein: CASGGQPRGFGETQYF.

Worth noting for this clone: Other DNA sequences in this specimen translate into the identical CDR3. The V gene is TRBV7-9, the J gene TRBJ1-5, with TRBD1 identical over 9 bases. The V gene end was trimmed by 4 bases and the J gene end by 6 bases; junction bases not matched to a gene: 4. This CDR3 has 14 residues. The germline V gene has CDR1 SEHNR and CDR2 FQNEAQ (reference sequence). The CDR3, as DNA: TGTGCCAGCAGCTCGGGACAGGGCTCTCAGCCCCAGCATTTT. It yields the protein CASSSGQGSQPQHF.

The gene calls are TRBV7-3 and TRBJ2-3; 8 nucleotides agree with TRBD1. There are 14 residues in the CDR3. Per germline, CDR1 SGHTA and CDR2 FQGTGA. V gave up 5 bases and J gave up 5 bases; unmatched junction bases: 6. DNA for the CDR3: TGTGCCAGCAGCCCAGGGGGCTCCAGAGATACGCAGTATTTT. It specifies CASSPGGSRDTQYF.

With respect to this clone: At the DNA level, this CDR3 is encoded by other sequences in the same sample as well. CDR3 in amino acids: CASSYGRGRRIYEQYF. CDR3 coding DNA: TGTGCCAGCAGTTACGGACGCGGCAGGAGGATTTACGAGCAGTACTTC. J is TRBJ2-7 and V is TRBV6-5, with D possibly matching TRBD2 (5 bases). Trimming removed 2 bases at V and 4 bases at J, with 18 bases between. The germline CDR1 and CDR2 sequences are MNHEY and SVGAGI. CDR3 length: 16 amino acids.

The DNA for the CDR3 is TGCAGCGTTGGGGGGACTAGCCAGCACGAGCAGTACTTC. Translating it yields CSVGGTSQHEQYF. The J gene is TRBJ2-7, the V gene TRBV29-1; 9 bases fit TRBD2. Looked up from germline, CDR1 is SQVTM and CDR2 is ANQGSEA. The CDR3 spans 13 residues. V gave up 4 bases and J gave up 5 bases; unmatched junction bases: 6.

This sequence joins TRBV29-1 and TRBJ2-1; 10 bases match TRBD2. This CDR3 spans 15 amino acids. Germline-derived CDR1 and CDR2 are SQVTM and ANQGSEA. The V gene end was trimmed by 4 bases and the J gene end by 8 bases; junction bases not matched to a gene: 11. CDR3 in DNA: TGCAGCGTTGCGAATAGCGGGAGGACTAGGTATGAGCAGTTCTTC. Its translation is CSVANSGRTRYEQFF.

This chain uses TRBV6-1 with TRBJ2-1; 12 bases map to TRBD2. The CDR3 has 14 amino acids. The trim removed 8 bases at V and 4 bases at J, leaving 3 bases unmatched. Germline CDR1 MNHNS, CDR2 SASEGT. The CDR3 DNA follows: TGTGCCAGCTGGACTAGCGGGAATTACAATGAGCAGTTCTTC. It encodes CASWTSGNYNEQFF.

Only one count was recorded for this clone. CDR3 bases: TGTGCCAGCAGTTACTCCGGGACAGCAGCCTACGAGCAGTACTTC. Its translation is CASSYSGTAAYEQYF. The chain employs TRBV6-5 and TRBJ2-7; TRBD1 agrees at 7 bases. This CDR3 is 15 amino acids long. Germline-derived CDR1 and CDR2 are MNHEY and SVGAGI. V was pared by 0 bases and J by 2 bases, with 4 bases of the junction left unmatched.

This chain uses TRBV30 with TRBJ1-2, with 7 bases lining up with TRBD1. Trimming removed 3 bases from V and 10 bases from J; junction bases left unmatched: 11. CDR1 and CDR2 from the germline V gene are GTSNPN and SVGIG (reference sequence). The CDR3 totals 13 residues. The CDR3 protein is CAWSKDRDRIYTF. The CDR3, as DNA: TGTGCCTGGAGCAAAGACCGGGACAGAATCTACACCTTC.

V and J are TRBV28 and TRBJ2-1, with D perhaps matching TRBD2 (6 bases). Germline-derived CDR1 and CDR2 are MDHEN and SYDVKM. V was clipped by 7 bases and J by 9 bases, with 19 bases between them. The length of the CDR3 is 14 residues. The CDR3 DNA reads TGTGCCAGCACCTCGGAGGGCCGAGTCATTGAGCAGTTCTTC. Its protein product is CASTSEGRVIEQFF.

V is TRBV5-1 and J is TRBJ1-2, with D possibly being TRBD1 (5 bases). Trimming cost V 4 bases and J 3 bases, with 13 bases left between them. This CDR3 region has 14 residues. Germline-derived CDR1 and CDR2 are SGHRS and YFSETQ. The CDR3 sequence is CASSASTGDYGYTF. The DNA for the CDR3 is TGCGCCAGCAGCGCATCTACAGGAGACTATGGCTACACCTTC.

The chain is built from TRBV19 and TRBJ1-5; TRBD1 aligns across 10 bases. V shed 3 bases and J 7 bases; nucleotides not matched to a gene: 9. The CDR3 length is 16 residues. CDR1 and CDR2 from the germline V gene are LNHDA and SQIVND (reference sequence). CDR3 DNA: TGTGCCAGTAGTATCCAGGGGACAGGGGTTTTACAGCCCCAGCATTTT. The encoded protein is CASSIQGTGVLQPQHF.

The chain has TRBV21-1 and TRBJ2-7; TRBD2, the table's D call, lacks a check against the DNA. TRBV21-1 has pseudogene status. There are 11 residues in the CDR3. CDR3 in amino acids: CASSLAYEQYF. DNA of the CDR3: TGTGCCAGCAGCCTCGCCTACGAGCAGTACTTC.

There are a few counts of this clone. The J gene is TRBJ1-2, the V gene TRBV2; 7 bases are shared with TRBD1. With 6 bases clipped from V and 1 base from J, the junction kept 5 bases outside the gene matches. This CDR3 comprises 14 residues. Germline CDR1 and CDR2: SNHLY and FYNNEI. In DNA, the CDR3 is TGTGCCAGCAGGGCAAGACAGGGTAACTATGGCTACACCTTC. Its translation: CASRARQGNYGYTF.

This clone was seen just once. The genes are TRBV5-1 and TRBJ2-7; D is possibly TRBD2 (6 bases). Trimming cost V 4 bases and J 3 bases, with 17 bases left between them. The CDR3 runs 15 residues. Germline CDR1 and CDR2: SGHRS and YFSETQ. The CDR3 DNA reads TGCGCCAGCAGCCCGGGGGACGGGACTTTCTACGAGCAGTACTTC. Amino acids: CASSPGDGTFYEQYF.

The chain is built from TRBV4-1 and TRBJ1-1; no clear D gene. The CDR3 runs to 16 residues. Germline V gene lookup returns CDR1 MGHRA and CDR2 YSYEKL. V was cut by 5 bases and J by 3 bases, with 19 bases left in between. The CDR3 nucleotides read TGCGCCAGCAGCAACCCCGGGGTGAGTAGGGACACTGAAGCTTTCTTT. It is translated as CASSNPGVSRDTEAFF.

This chain uses TRBV6-6 with TRBJ2-1; TRBD1 aligns across 7 bases. J gave up 4 bases and V 5 bases, and 5 bases lay outside the gene matches. Per germline, CDR1 MNHNY and CDR2 SVGAGI (reference sequence). This CDR3 has 14 residues. CDR3 coding DNA: TGTGCCAGCAGTGGACAGGTGCCGTACAATGAGCAGTTCTTC. This encodes CASSGQVPYNEQFF.

V usage is TRBV18 and J usage is TRBJ2-1; 8 bases are a match to TRBD2. The CDR3 sequence is 16 residues long. From germline, CDR1 is KGHSH and CDR2 LQKENI. J was trimmed by 3 bases and V by 4 bases; bases with no gene match: 8. The CDR3 loop reads CASSRSGLAGYNEQFF. In DNA form, the CDR3 reads TGTGCCAGCTCACGAAGCGGGCTAGCGGGCTACAATGAGCAGTTCTTC.

This chain joins TRBV28 and TRBJ1-3; a weak D match, TRBD1 (5 bases). Trimming took 6 bases from V and 0 from J, leaving 15 bases between them. There are 16 residues in the CDR3. Germline V gene sequence: CDR1 MDHEN, CDR2 SYDVKM. The CDR3 sequence is CASRPGHLPSGNTIYF. The CDR3 bases are TGTGCCAGCAGGCCAGGACACCTTCCCTCTGGAAACACCATATATTTT.

Only a few counts were recorded for this clone. The rearrangement uses TRBV7-8 and TRBJ1-2, with 7 positions matching TRBD1. The germline CDR1 and CDR2 sequences are SGHVS and FQNEAQ. V dropped 5 bases and J dropped 3; count of bases not matched to a gene: 9. CDR3 size: 15 residues. CDR3 nucleotide sequence: TGTGCCAGCAGCGCGGACAGGATCATTTACTATGGCTACACCTTC. It specifies CASSADRIIYYGYTF.

The chain combines TRBV10-2 with TRBJ1-3, with TRBD1 matching over 7 bases. Germline loops: CDR1 WSHSY, CDR2 SAAADI. Trimming removed 5 bases from V and 2 bases from J; junction bases left unmatched: 6. The CDR3 is made up of 15 amino acids. CDR3 loop: CASSSFDRAGNTIYF. In DNA, the CDR3 is TGCGCCAGCAGTTCCTTCGACAGGGCTGGAAACACCATATATTTT.

The chain joins TRBV30 to TRBJ2-7, with D possibly being TRBD1 (6 bases). Trimming removed 4 bases from V and 4 bases from J, with 14 bases in between. This CDR3 comprises 13 residues. Looked up from germline, CDR1 is GTSNPN and CDR2 is SVGIG (reference sequence). CDR3 sequence: CAWNGGMVYEQYF. DNA for the CDR3: TGTGCCTGGAATGGGGGCATGGTGTACGAGCAGTACTTC.

V gene TRBV7-9 combines with J gene TRBJ2-7, with 15 nucleotides matching TRBD2. V was clipped by 8 bases and J by 7 bases; unmatched bases: 15. In germline, CDR1 is SEHNR, CDR2 FQNEAQ (reference sequence). This CDR3 has 17 amino acids. This chain's CDR3 is CASGHSGLAGGVWEQYF. The CDR3 nucleotides read TGTGCCAGCGGACACAGCGGACTAGCGGGAGGGGTATGGGAGCAGTACTTC.

The V call is TRBV2, the J call TRBJ1-2; D is unresolved. The germline CDR1 and CDR2 sequences are SNHLY and FYNNEI. There are 11 residues in the CDR3. Between the trimmed V and J ends, which lost 5 bases and 4 bases, there was a span of 5 bases. This chain's CDR3 is CASSSSYGYTF. DNA of the CDR3: TGTGCCAGCAGTTCTAGCTATGGCTACACCTTC.

The chain links TRBV19 to TRBJ2-7, with 10 bases that match TRBD2. The CDR3 is made up of 17 amino acids. Per the germline V gene, CDR1 is LNHDA and CDR2 is SQIVND (reference sequence). Trimming cost V 5 bases and J 0 bases; bases outside gene matches: 10. CDR3 loop: CASSDLTSGWSSYEQYF. The CDR3 bases are TGTGCCAGTAGTGACTTGACTAGCGGGTGGAGCTCCTACGAGCAGTACTTC.

V usage is TRBV15 and J usage is TRBJ2-5; 10 bases fit TRBD2. The germline V gene encodes CDR1 LNHNV and CDR2 YYDKDF (reference sequence). The CDR3 runs to 17 residues. Unmatched junction bases numbered 5, after V lost 0 bases and J lost 1 base. In DNA, the CDR3 is TGTGCCACCAGCAGAGATGCGCCTAGCGGGAGCCAAGAGACCCAGTACTTC. This codes for CATSRDAPSGSQETQYF.

The chain couples TRBV12-5 to TRBJ2-2, with a possible D match to TRBD1 (6 bases). The V gene's germline CDR1 is LGHNT and CDR2 FRNRAP. This CDR3 has 18 amino acids. With 3 bases removed from V and 1 base from J, the gap between germline ends came to 18 bases. DNA for the CDR3: TGTGCTAGTGGTTTCCTCCTCGAAGGGACAAAGAACACCGGGGAGCTGTTTTTT. Its translation: CASGFLLEGTKNTGELFF.